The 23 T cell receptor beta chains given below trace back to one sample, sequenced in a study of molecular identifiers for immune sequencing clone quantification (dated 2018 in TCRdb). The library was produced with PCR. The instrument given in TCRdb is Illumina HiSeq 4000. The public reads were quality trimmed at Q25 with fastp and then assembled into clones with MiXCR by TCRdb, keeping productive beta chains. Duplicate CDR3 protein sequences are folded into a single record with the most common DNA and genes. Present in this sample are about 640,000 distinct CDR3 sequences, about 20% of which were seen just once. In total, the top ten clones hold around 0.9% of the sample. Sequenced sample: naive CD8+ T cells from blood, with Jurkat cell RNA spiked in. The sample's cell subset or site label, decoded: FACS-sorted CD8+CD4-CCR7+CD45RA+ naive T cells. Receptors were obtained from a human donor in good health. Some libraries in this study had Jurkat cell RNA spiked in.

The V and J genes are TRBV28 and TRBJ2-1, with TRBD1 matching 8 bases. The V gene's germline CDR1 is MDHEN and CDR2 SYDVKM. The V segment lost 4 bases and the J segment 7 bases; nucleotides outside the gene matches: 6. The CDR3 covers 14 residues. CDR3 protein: CASSSPDRGNEQFF. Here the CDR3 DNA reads TGTGCCAGCAGTTCACCTGACAGGGGTAATGAGCAGTTCTTC.

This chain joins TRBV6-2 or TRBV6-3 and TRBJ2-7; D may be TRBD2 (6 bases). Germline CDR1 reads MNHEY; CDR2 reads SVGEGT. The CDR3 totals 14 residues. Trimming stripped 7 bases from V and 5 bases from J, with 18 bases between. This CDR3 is CASKRANPSDEQYF. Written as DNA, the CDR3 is TGTGCCAGCAAGCGGGCCAACCCCAGCGACGAGCAGTACTTC.

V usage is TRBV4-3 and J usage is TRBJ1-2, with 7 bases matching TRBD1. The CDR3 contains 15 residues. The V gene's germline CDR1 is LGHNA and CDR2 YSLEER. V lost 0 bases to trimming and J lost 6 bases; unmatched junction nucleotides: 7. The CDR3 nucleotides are TGCGCCAGCAGCCAAGATATCCAGACAGGGCATGGCTACACCTTC. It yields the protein CASSQDIQTGHGYTF.

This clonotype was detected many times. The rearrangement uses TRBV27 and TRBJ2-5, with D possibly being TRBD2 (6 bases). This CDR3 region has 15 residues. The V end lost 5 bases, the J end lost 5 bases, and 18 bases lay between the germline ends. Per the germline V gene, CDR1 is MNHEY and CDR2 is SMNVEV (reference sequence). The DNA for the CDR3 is TGTGCCAGCAGTGCCTACTACAGTGGAGGGGAGACCCAGTACTTC. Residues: CASSAYYSGGETQYF.

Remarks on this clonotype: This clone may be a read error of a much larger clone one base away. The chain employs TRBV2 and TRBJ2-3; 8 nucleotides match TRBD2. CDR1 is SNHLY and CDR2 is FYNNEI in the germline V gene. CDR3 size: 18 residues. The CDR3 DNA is TGTGCCAGCGGTGAAGTCGACGGGAGGGCCCCTAGCACAGATACGCAGTATTTT. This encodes CASGEVDGRAPSTDTQYF.

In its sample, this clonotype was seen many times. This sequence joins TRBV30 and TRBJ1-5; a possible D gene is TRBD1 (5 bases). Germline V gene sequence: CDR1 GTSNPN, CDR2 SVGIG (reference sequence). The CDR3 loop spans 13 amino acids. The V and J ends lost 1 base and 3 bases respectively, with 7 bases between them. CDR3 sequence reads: CAWSDRTNQPQHF. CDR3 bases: TGTGCCTGGAGTGACAGGACCAATCAGCCCCAGCATTTT.

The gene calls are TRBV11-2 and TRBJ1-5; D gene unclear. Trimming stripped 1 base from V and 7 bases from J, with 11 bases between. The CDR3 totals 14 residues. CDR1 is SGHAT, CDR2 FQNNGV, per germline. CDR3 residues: CASSLGNAGQPQHF. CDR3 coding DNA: TGTGCCAGCAGCTTAGGCAACGCTGGGCAGCCCCAGCATTTT.

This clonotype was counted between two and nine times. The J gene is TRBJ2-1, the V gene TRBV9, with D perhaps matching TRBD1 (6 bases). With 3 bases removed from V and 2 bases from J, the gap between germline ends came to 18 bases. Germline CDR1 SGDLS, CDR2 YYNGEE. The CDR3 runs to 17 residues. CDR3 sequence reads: CASSDHLQGGPYNEQFF. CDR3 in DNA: TGTGCCAGCAGCGACCACCTACAGGGCGGTCCCTACAATGAGCAGTTCTTC.

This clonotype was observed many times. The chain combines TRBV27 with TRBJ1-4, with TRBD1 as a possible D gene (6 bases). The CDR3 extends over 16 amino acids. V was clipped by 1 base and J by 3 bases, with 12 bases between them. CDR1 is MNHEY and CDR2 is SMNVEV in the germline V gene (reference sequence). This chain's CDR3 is CASSLYPGAANEKLFF. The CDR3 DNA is TGTGCCAGCAGTTTATACCCAGGGGCGGCTAATGAAAAACTGTTTTTT.

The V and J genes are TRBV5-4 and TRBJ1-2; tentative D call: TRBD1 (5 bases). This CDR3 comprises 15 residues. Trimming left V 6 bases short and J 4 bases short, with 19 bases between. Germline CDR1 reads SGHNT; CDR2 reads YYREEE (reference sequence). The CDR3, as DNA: TGTGCCAGCACCTACTCACCGGGACTGAGCTATGGCTACACCTTC. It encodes CASTYSPGLSYGYTF.

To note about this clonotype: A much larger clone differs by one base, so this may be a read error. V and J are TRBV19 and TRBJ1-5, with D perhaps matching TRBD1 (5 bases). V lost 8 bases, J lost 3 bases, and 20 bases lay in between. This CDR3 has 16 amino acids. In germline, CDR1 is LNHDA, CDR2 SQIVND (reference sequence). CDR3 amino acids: CASALTHGGFNQPQHF. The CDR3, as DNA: TGTGCCAGTGCTCTTACCCACGGGGGATTCAATCAGCCCCAGCATTTT.

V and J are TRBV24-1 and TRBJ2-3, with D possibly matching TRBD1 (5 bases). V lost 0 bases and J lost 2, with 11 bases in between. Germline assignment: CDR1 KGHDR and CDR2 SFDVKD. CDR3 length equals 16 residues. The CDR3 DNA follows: TGTGCCACCAGTGATTTGCAAGGGGAAACCACAGATACGCAGTATTTT. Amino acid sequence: CATSDLQGETTDTQYF.

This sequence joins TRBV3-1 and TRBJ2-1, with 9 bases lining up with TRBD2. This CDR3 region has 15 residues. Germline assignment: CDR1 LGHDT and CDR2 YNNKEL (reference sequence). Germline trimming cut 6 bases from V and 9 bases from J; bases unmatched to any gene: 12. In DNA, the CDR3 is TGTGCCAGCAGTCTGGTCACTAGCGGGTACCGTGAGCAGTTCTTC. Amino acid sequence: CASSLVTSGYREQFF.

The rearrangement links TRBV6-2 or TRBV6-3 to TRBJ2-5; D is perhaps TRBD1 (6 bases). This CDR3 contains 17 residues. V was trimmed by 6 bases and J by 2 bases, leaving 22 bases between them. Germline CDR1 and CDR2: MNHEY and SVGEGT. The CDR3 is CASRMSGTLIRQETQYF. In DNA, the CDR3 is TGTGCCAGCAGGATGAGTGGGACACTCATTAGGCAAGAGACCCAGTACTTC.

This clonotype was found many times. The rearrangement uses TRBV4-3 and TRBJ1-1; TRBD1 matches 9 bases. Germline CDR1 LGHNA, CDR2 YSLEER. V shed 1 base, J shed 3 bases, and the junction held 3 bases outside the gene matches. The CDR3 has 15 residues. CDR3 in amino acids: CASSQADRGYTEAFF. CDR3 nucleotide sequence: TGCGCCAGCAGCCAAGCGGACAGGGGATACACTGAAGCTTTCTTT.

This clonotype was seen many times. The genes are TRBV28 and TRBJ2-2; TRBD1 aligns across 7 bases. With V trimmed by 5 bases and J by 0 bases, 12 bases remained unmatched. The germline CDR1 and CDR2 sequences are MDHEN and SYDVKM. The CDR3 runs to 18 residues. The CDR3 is CASSLRGPGQTNTGELFF. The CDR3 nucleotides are TGTGCCAGCAGTCTTAGAGGTCCGGGACAGACGAACACCGGGGAGCTGTTTTTT.

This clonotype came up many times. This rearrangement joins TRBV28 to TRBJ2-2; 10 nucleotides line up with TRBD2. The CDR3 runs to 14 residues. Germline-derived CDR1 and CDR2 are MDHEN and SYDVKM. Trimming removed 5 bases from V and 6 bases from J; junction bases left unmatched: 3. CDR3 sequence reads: CASSSGRAPGELFF. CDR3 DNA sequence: TGTGCCAGCAGTAGCGGGAGGGCCCCCGGGGAGCTGTTTTTT.

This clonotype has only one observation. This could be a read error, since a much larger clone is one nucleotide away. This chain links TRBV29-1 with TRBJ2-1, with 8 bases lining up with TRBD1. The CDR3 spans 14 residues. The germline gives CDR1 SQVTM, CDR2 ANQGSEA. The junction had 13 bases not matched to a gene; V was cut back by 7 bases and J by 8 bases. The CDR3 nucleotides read TGCAGCGACCCGGACAGGGTGGCGCGGGATGAGCAGTTCTTC. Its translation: CSDPDRVARDEQFF.

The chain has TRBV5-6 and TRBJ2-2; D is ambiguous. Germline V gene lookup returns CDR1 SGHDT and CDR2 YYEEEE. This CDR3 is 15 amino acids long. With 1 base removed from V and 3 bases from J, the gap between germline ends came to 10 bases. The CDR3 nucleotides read TGTGCCAGCAGCTTGACACACCTCGACACCGGGGAGCTGTTTTTT. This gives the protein CASSLTHLDTGELFF.

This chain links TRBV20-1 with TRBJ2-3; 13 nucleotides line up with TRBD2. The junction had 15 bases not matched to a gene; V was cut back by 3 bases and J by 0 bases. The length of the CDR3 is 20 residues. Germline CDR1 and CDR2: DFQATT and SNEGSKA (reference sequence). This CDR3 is CSASQGLAGIRRGSTDTQYF. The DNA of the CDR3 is TGCAGTGCTAGCCAGGGACTAGCGGGGATAAGACGGGGGAGCACAGATACGCAGTATTTT.

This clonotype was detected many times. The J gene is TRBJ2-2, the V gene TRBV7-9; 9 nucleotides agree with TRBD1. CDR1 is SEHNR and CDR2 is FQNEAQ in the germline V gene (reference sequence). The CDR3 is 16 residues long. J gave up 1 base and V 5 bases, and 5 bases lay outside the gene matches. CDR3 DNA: TGTGCCAGCAGCCCCGGACAGGGGATGAACACCGGGGAGCTGTTTTTT. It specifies CASSPGQGMNTGELFF.

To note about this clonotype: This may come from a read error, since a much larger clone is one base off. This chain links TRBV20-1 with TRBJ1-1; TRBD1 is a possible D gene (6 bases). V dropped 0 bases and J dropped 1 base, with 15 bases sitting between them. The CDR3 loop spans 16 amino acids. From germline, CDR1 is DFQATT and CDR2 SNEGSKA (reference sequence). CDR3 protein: CSARDVARGWNTEAFF. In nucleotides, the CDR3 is TGCAGTGCTAGAGATGTGGCAAGGGGGTGGAACACTGAAGCTTTCTTT.

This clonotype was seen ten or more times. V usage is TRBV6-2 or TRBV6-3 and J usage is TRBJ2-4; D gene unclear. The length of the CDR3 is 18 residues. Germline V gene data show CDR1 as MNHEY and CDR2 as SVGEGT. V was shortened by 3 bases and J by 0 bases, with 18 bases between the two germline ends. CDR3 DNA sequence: TGTGCCAGCAGTTATGGATTGGGTTTCCTCGTAGCCAAAAACATTCAGTACTTC. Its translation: CASSYGLGFLVAKNIQYF.